This TCR beta chain came from a study of human T cells and chemical hapten exposure. Study results and caveats: With DPC sensitization, TCRs exceeding 1 in 1000 frequency showed no change.

Deletions cut 7 bases from V and 6 bases from J, with 20 bases between. This CDR3 comprises 15 residues. This sample's time point: healthy volunteer bleed at 2 weeks. Unseparated into fractions, whole blood served as the source from which total RNA was extracted. From the RACE reads, TCRdb called clonotypes with MiXCR, one entry per CDR3 protein. Of roughly 100,000 distinct CDR3 sequences in the sample, approximately 9.7% are singletons; the top ten hold 2.5% to 3.5%. There are a few counts of this clonotype. Its antigen is currently unknown. Sequencing was done on a sample of whole blood. The V call is TRBV12-3 or TRBV12-4, the J call TRBJ2-3; D may match TRBD1 or TRBD2 (5 bases each). The TCR comes from a female donor in good health. Some clones in this sample may be carry-over from other donors' samples. This CDR3 reads CASIATGQPSDTQYF. Written as DNA, the CDR3 is TGTGCCAGCATCGCGACGGGGCAGCCCTCCGATACGCAGTATTTT.